One T cell receptor (beta chain) is described in this entry. The antigen is undetermined. A J-beta primer mix and a sample-barcoded 5' primer were used in a second PCR of roughly 6 to 11 cycles. One entry per CDR3 protein, called by TCRdb with MiXCR from the 5' RACE reads. The sample has about 830,000 distinct CDR3 sequences, less than 80% seen once; the top ten hold around a quarter. This sample stems from a study of blood T cells in healthy people across ages. As for the study in general: For every two T cells, template switching captured about one barcoded beta molecule. Study-wide findings and caveats: Strong correlation existed between TCR beta diversity and naive T cell percentage. Conclusively comparing naive with antigen-experienced cells was impossible with unsorted PBMCs.

CDR1 and CDR2 from the germline V gene are MGHDK and SYGVNS. The CDR3 runs 14 residues. Between the trimmed V and J ends, which lost 1 base and 8 bases, there was a span of 11 bases. The rearrangement links TRBV25-1 to TRBJ1-4; D perhaps matches TRBD1 (6 bases). Source material: blood. The TCR originated in a man aged 30 to 45 in good health. CDR3 residues: CASSESSGDEKLFF. CDR3 nucleotide sequence: TGTGCCAGCAGTGAATCGTCAGGGGACGAAAAACTGTTTTTT.